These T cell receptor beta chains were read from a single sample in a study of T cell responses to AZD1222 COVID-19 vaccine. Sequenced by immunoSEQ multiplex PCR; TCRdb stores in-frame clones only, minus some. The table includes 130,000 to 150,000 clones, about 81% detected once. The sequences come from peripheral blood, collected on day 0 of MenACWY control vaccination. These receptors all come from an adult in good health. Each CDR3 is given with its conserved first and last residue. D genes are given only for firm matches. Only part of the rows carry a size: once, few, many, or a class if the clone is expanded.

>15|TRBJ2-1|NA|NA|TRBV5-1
TGCGCCAGCAGCTTCTCACTAGGGGCCTACAATGAGCAGTTCTTC
CASSFSLGAYNEQFF
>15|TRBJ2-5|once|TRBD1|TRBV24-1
TGTGCCACCAGTGATTTTAAGGGGGCACAAGAGACCCAGTACTTC
CATSDFKGAQETQYF
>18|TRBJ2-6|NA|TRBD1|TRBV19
TGTGCCAGTATCCCATCGGGACAGGGGGTTTCCGGGGCCAACGTCCTGACTTTC
CASIPSGQGVSGANVLTF
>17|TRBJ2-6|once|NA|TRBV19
TGTGCCAGTAGTACCACCCACGGGGTCTCTGGGGCCAACGTCCTGACTTTC
CASSTTHGVSGANVLTF
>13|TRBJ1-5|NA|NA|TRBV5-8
TGTGCCAGCAGCTCGACACAGGTTCAGCCCCAGCATTTT
CASSSTQVQPQHF
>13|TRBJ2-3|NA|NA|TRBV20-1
TGCAGTGCTAGTTTTCCGAGCACAGATACGCAGTATTTT
CSASFPSTDTQYF
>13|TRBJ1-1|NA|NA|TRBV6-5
TGTGCCAGCAGTTACAGGGTAAGCACTGAAGCTTTCTTT
CASSYRVSTEAFF
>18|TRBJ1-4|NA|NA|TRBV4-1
TGCGCCAGCAGCCAAGGTGGCCGTGGCACCGCGGTTGGAAAAACTCTGTTTTTT
CASSQGGRGTAVGKTLFF
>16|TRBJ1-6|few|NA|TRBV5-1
TGCGCCAGCAGCTTGGGACGGGCAGGGTTGAATTCACCCCTCCACTTT
CASSLGRAGLNSPLHF
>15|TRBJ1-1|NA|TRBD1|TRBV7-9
TGTGCCAGCAGCTTAGCACAGGGGGCAAGAAGTGAAGCTTTCTTT
CASSLAQGARSEAFF
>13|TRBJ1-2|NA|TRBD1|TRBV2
TGTGCCAGCAGTAAGACAGGGATGGATGGCTACACCTTC
CASSKTGMDGYTF
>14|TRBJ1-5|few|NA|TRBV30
TGTGCCTGGAGTGGGACAAACTTTAATCAGCCCCAGCATTTT
CAWSGTNFNQPQHF
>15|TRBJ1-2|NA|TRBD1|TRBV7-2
TGTGCCAGCAGCTTAGAGGGGGGACAGACCTATGGCTACACCTTC
CASSLEGGQTYGYTF
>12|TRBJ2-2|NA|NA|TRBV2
TGTGCCAGCAGTGTCGACGCCGGGGAGCTGTTTTTT
CASSVDAGELFF
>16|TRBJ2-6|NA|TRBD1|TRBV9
TGTGCCAGCAGCGCCACGACAGGGTCTGGGGCCAACGTCCTGACTTTC
CASSATTGSGANVLTF
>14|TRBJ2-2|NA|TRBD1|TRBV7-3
TGTGCCAGCAGCCAAGGACAGGGACACGGGGAGCTGTTTTTT
CASSQGQGHGELFF
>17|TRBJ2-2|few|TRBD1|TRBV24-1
TGTGCCACCAGTGATTTCCGGAGACAGGGAAACACCGGGGAGCTGTTTTTT
CATSDFRRQGNTGELFF
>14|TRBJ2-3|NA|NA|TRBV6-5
TGTGCCAGCAGTTTGGCCTCAGGGGAAGATACGCAGTATTTT
CASSLASGEDTQYF
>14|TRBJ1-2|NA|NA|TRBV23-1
TGCGCCAGCCGGGCGGCCCCCCAACACTATGGCTACACCTTC
CASRAAPQHYGYTF
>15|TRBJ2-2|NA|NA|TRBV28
TGTGCCAGCAGCCCTGTGGGGGGGGGCTTCGGGGAGCTGTTTTTT
CASSPVGGGFGELFF
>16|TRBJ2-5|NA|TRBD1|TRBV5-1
TGCGCCAGCAGTTACGAACCGGGACAGGGGGCCGAGACCCAGTACTTC
CASSYEPGQGAETQYF
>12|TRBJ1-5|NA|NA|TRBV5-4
TGTGCCAGCAGCCGGGGGGATCAGCCCCAGCATTTT
CASSRGDQPQHF
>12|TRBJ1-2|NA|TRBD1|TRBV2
TGTGCCAGCAGTTGGGACAGGGTTGGCTACACCTTC
CASSWDRVGYTF
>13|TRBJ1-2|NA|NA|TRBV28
TGTGCCAGCAGTCTGGAGGGACCAGGGGGCTACACCTTC
CASSLEGPGGYTF
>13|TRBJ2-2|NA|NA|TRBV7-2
TGTGCCAGCAACAGGGTGAACACCGGGGAGCTGTTTTTT
CASNRVNTGELFF
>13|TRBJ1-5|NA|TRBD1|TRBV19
TGTGCCAGTGAGGGACAGCTTAATCAGCCCCAGCATTTT
CASEGQLNQPQHF
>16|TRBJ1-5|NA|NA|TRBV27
TGTGCCAGCAGTTTGCTCGACGAGGGACAAAATCAGCCCCAGCATTTT
CASSLLDEGQNQPQHF
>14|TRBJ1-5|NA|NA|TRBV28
TGTGCCAGCAGTCTCCACGGCCCCAATCAGCCCCAGCATTTT
CASSLHGPNQPQHF
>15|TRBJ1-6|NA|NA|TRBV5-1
TGCGCCAGCAGCCCTTCAGGGATTGATAATTCACCCCTCCACTTT
CASSPSGIDNSPLHF
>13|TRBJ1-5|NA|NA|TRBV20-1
TGCAGTGCTAGTGAACAAAGCAATCAGCCCCAGCATTTT
CSASEQSNQPQHF
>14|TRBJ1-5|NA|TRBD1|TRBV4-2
TGTGCCAGCAGCCCAGACAGGGGCAATCAGCCCCAGCATTTT
CASSPDRGNQPQHF
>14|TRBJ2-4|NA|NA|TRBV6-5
TGTGCCAGCAGTTTAGACAGTGCCAAAAACATTCAGTACTTC
CASSLDSAKNIQYF
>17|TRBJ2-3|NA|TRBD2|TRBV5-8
TGTGCCAGCAGCTCTGGAAATAGCGGGGGGGCAATAGATACGCAGTATTTT
CASSSGNSGGAIDTQYF
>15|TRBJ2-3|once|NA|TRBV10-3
TGTGCCATCAGTGAGATCGGGCCCCGGACAGATACGCAGTATTTT
CAISEIGPRTDTQYF
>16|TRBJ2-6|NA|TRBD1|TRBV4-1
TGCGCCAGCAGCCAATTTAGGGGGCTTGGGGCCAACGTCCTGACTTTC
CASSQFRGLGANVLTF
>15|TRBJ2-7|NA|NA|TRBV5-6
TGTGCCAGCAGCTTTATAGGGACCTACCTCGACGAGCAGTACTTC
CASSFIGTYLDEQYF
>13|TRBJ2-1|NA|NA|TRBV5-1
TGCGCCAGCAGCTTGGTTCGGGGAAGCGAGCAGTTCTTC
CASSLVRGSEQFF
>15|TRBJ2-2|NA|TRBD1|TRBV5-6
TGTGCCAGCAGCTTGACAGGGGGTAACACCGGGGAGCTGTTTTTT
CASSLTGGNTGELFF
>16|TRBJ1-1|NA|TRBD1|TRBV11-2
TGTGCCAGCAGCATTACCGGGACAGGGGGGAACACTGAAGCTTTCTTT
CASSITGTGGNTEAFF
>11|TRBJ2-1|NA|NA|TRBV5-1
TGCGCCAGCAGCTTGGGGGCAGAGCAGTTCTTC
CASSLGAEQFF
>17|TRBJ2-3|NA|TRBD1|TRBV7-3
TGTGCCAGCAGCTTAACGTTCGGGACAGGGGTTCCAGATACGCAGTATTTT
CASSLTFGTGVPDTQYF
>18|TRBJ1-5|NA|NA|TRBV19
TGTGCCAGTAGTATAGGCCATGTTCAGGGGCCGGGCAATCAGCCCCAGCATTTT
CASSIGHVQGPGNQPQHF
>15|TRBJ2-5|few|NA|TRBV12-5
TGTGCTAGTGGTTTAGAAGCTGGGCAGGGCCAGACCCAGTACTTC
CASGLEAGQGQTQYF
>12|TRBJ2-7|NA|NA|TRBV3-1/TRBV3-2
TGTGCCAGCAGCCAAGCATGGGGGGAGCAGTACTTC
CASSQAWGEQYF
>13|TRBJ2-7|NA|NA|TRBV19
TGTGCCAGTAAGAACCCCGGGAGCTACGAGCAGTACTTC
CASKNPGSYEQYF
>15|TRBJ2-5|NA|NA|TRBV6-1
TGTGCCAGCAGTGAAGCGGGAGGGGGCGGAGGGACCCAGTACTTC
CASSEAGGGGGTQYF
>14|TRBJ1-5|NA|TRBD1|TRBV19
TGTGCCAGTAGTCGGACAGGTAGCAATCAGCCCCAGCATTTT
CASSRTGSNQPQHF
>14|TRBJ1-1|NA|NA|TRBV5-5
TGTGCCAGCAGCCTACAAGGGGCCACGACAGGAGCTTTCTTT
CASSLQGATTGAFF
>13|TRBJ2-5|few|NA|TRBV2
TGTGCCAGCAGTGCCGGGGGCCAAGAGACCCAGTACTTC
CASSAGGQETQYF
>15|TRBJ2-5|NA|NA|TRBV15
TGTGCCACCAGCAGGGATCGGGAATTCCAAGAGACCCAGTACTTC
CATSRDREFQETQYF
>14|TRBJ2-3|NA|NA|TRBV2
TGTGCCAGCAGTTCACAGGGAGGGCCAGATACGCAGTATTTT
CASSSQGGPDTQYF
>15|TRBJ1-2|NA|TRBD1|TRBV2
TGTGCCAGCAGTGTTTCAGGGGGCGCCGGCTATGGCTACACCTTC
CASSVSGGAGYGYTF
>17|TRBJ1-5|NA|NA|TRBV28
TGTGCCAGCAGTTTTCCCACACACGGGGGCCAGGGGCAGCCCCAGCATTTT
CASSFPTHGGQGQPQHF